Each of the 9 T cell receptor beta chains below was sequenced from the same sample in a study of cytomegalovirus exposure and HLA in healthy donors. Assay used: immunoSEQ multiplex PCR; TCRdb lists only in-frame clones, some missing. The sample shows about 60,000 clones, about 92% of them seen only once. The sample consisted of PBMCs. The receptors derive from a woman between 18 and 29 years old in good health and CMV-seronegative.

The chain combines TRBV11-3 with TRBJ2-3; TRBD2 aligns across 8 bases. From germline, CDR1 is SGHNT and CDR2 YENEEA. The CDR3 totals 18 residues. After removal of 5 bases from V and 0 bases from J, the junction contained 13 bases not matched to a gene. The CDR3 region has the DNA TGTGCCAGCAGCCTCGGGACGACGGGGGGGCCTAGCACAGATACGCAGTATTTT. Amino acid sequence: CASSLGTTGGPSTDTQYF.

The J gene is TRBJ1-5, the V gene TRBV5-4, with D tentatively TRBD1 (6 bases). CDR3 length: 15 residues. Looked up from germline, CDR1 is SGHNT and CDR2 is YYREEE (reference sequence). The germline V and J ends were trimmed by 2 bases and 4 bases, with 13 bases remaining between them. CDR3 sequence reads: CASSLQGRENQPQHF. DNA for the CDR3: TGTGCCAGCAGCTTACAGGGAAGAGAAAATCAGCCCCAGCATTTT.

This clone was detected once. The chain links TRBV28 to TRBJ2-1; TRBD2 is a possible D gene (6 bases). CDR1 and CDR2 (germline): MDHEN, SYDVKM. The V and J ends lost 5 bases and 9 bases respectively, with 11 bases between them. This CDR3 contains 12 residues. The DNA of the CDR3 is TGTGCCAGCAGTGTCGGACTAAGTGAGCAGTTCTTC. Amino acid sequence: CASSVGLSEQFF.

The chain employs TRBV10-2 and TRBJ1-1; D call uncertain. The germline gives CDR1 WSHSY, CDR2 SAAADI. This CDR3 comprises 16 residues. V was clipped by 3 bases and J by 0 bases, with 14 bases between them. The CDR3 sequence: CASSEIFLGLNTEAFF. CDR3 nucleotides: TGCGCCAGCAGTGAAATATTTCTGGGCTTGAACACTGAAGCTTTCTTT.

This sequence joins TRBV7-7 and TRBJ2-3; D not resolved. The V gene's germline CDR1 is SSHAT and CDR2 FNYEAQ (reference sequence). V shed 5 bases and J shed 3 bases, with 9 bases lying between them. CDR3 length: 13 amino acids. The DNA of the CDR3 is TGTGCCAGCAGCCCACGAGAGACAGATACGCAGTATTTT. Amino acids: CASSPRETDTQYF.

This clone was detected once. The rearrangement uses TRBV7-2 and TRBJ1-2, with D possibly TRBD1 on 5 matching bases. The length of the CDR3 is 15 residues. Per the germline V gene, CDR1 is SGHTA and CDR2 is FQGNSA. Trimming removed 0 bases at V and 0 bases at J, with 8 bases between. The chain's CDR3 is CASSLAMTANYGYTF. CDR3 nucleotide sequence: TGTGCCAGCAGCTTAGCGATGACAGCTAACTATGGCTACACCTTC.

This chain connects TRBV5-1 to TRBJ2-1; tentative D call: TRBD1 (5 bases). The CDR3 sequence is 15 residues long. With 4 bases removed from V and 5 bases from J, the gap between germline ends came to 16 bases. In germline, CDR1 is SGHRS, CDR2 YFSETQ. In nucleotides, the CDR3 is TGCGCCAGCAGCCCGGCAGGGATTCAGGACAATGAGCAGTTCTTC. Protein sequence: CASSPAGIQDNEQFF.

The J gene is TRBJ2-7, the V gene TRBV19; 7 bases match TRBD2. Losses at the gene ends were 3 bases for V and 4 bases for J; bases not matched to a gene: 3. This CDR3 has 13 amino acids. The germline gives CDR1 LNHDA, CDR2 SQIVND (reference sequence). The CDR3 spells CASSIDGRYEQYF. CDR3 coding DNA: TGTGCCAGTAGTATCGACGGGAGGTACGAGCAGTACTTC.

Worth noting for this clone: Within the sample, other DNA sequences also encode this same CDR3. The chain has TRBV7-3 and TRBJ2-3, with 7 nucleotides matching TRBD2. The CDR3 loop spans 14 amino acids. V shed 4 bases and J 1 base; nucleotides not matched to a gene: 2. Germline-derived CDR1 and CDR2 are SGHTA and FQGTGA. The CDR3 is CASSSAGGTDTQYF. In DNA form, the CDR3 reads TGTGCCAGCAGCTCGGCGGGGGGCACAGATACGCAGTATTTT.